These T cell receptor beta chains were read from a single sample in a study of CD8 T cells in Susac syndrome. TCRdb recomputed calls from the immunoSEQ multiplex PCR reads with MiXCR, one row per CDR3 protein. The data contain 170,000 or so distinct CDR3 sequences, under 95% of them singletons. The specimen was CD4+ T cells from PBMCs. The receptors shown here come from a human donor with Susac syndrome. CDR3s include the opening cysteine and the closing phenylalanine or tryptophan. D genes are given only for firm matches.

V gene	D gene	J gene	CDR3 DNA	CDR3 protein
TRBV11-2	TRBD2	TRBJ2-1	TGTGCCAGCAGCTTAGGCGGGGGAGTCTACAATGAGCAGTTCTTC	CASSLGGGVYNEQFF
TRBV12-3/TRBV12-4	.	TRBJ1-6	TGTGCCAGCAAGGGCAGCAATTCACCCCTCCACTTT	CASKGSNSPLHF
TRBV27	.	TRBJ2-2	TGTGCCAGCAGTTACGACAGACTCGCGAACACCGGGGAGCTGTTTTTT	CASSYDRLANTGELFF
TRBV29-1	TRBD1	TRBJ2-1	TGCAGCGTTTATGGGACAGGCCGTTTAAATGAGCAGTTCTTC	CSVYGTGRLNEQFF
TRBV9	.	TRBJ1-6	TGTGCCAGCAGCGTAGGTGGGGCGCTCTATAATTCACCCCTCCACTTT	CASSVGGALYNSPLHF
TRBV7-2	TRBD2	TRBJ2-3	TGTGCCAGCGGGGCGGGGGGGCCTAGCACAGATACGCAGTATTTT	CASGAGGPSTDTQYF
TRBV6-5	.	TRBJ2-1	TGTGCCAGCACTCCTCCAGACAGACGAAATGAGCAGTTCTTC	CASTPPDRRNEQFF
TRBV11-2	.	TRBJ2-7	TGTGCCAGCAGCTCTGTAGAAGCCCTCCGGAAGAGCTTC	CASSSVEALRKSF
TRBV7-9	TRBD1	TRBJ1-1	TGTGCCAGCAGCTTAGGACAGGGTGAGTCTGAAGCTTTCTTT	CASSLGQGESEAFF
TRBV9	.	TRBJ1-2	TGTGCCAGCAGCGGTCCGTACGGGGACTATGGCTACACCTTC	CASSGPYGDYGYTF
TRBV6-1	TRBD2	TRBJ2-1	TGTGCCAGCAGTGAACTAGCGGGACAAGGCAATGAGCAGTTCTTC	CASSELAGQGNEQFF
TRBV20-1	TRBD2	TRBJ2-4	TGCAGTGCCTGGGCGGGGGGCACGGCCAAAAACATTCAGTACTTC	CSAWAGGTAKNIQYF
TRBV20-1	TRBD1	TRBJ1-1	TGCAGTGCTAGCAAGGTGGGCAACAGGGGGACTGAAGCTTTCTTT	CSASKVGNRGTEAFF
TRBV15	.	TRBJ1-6	TGTGCCACCAGCAGAGAGTCCCCTTTTAATTCACCCCTCCACTTT	CATSRESPFNSPLHF